This T cell receptor beta chain stems from a study of Graves' ophthalmopathy and Graves' hyperthyroidism. Study details: Cases classed as stable hyperthyroidism had no ophthalmopathy within 18 months of follow-up.

CDR3 length: 14 residues. From germline, CDR1 is SEHNR and CDR2 FQNEAQ (reference sequence). Among the hyperthyroidism patients, all were newly diagnosed, aged 18 to 65, with under 2 months' duration. This clonotype was counted once. The germline gene is not matched at one end of the junction; a read error may be the cause. RNA served as the template for amplifying TCR beta CDR3 regions. After a first-round RT-PCR with HTBI primers, a second-round multiplex PCR was run. TCRdb called the multiplex PCR reads again in MiXCR, with one record for every CDR3 protein. The sample records 500,000 to 600,000 distinct CDR3 sequences, less than 45% being singletons.

Sequencing was performed on peripheral blood or thyroid tissue (not recorded which). The clonotype was recovered from an adult man with Graves' hyperthyroidism. The V and J genes are TRBV7-9 and TRBJ1-5; D uncertain. The CDR3, as DNA: TGCGCCAGCAGCTTGTTAGGACTAGTGGGCAATGAGCATTTT. It translates to CASSLLGLVGNEHF.